The 5 T cell receptor beta chains below were found in one sample sequenced in a study of CD8 T cells in ankylosing spondylitis (TCRdb year 2017). Libraries were prepared through 5' RACE. The listed sequencing device is Illumina HiSeq 2500. TCRdb applied fastp at Q25 and MiXCR to the public reads, then kept only in-frame beta chains. Here each entry gathers all rows of one CDR3 protein and keeps the most common genes and DNA. The sample table records about 92,000 distinct CDR3 sequences; about 8.8% of these occur just once. The top ten clonotypes cover about 4.6% of the sample. The sample consisted of blood, either unsorted or a sorted T cell fraction (not recorded which). Receptors were obtained from a male donor with ankylosing spondylitis or in good health (not recorded which).

About this clonotype itself: A much larger clonotype is one base distant, so this may be a read error. The rearrangement links TRBV12-3 or TRBV12-4 to TRBJ1-1; D not certain. The CDR3 consists of 13 residues. CDR3 nucleotide sequence: TGTGCCAGCAGTTTTAGTGCGAACACTGAAGTTTTCTTT. It yields the protein CASSFSANTEVFF.

This clonotype came up many times. The chain carries TRBV5-1 and TRBJ1-2; D unclear. The V gene lost 4 bases and the J gene lost 8 bases, with 18 bases spanning the gap. CDR3 length: 14 residues. The germline CDR1 and CDR2 sequences are SGHRS and YFSETQ. The CDR3 here is CASSGESLVNGYTF. CDR3 nucleotide sequence: TGCGCCAGCAGCGGGGAGTCTTTAGTGAACGGCTACACCTTC.

Regarding this clonotype: The conserved phenylalanine or tryptophan is not found at the CDR3 terminus, so this likely reflects a read error. V and J are TRBV28 and TRBJ2-7; D may be TRBD1 or TRBD2 (5 bases each). Germline CDR1 MDHEN, CDR2 SYDVKM. V lost 1 base, J lost 4 bases, and 11 bases lay in between. The CDR3 is 14 amino acids. The CDR3 bases are TGTGCCAGCAGTTTATCCGGGACGGATTACGAGCAGTACCTC. Encoded protein: CASSLSGTDYEQYL.

The V gene is TRBV5-1, the J gene TRBJ2-1, with 7 bases identical to TRBD1. This CDR3 spans 13 amino acids. V gave up 4 bases and J gave up 7 bases; unmatched junction bases: 5. Per germline, CDR1 SGHRS and CDR2 YFSETQ. The CDR3 sequence: CASSEGGGNEQFF. In DNA form, the CDR3 reads TGCGCCAGCAGCGAAGGGGGCGGGAATGAGCAGTTCTTC.

This clonotype was counted at least ten times. The J gene is TRBJ2-1, the V gene TRBV11-3; either TRBD1 or TRBD2 may supply D (5 bases each). This CDR3 contains 14 residues. Germline V gives CDR1 SGHNT, CDR2 YENEEA. V lost 4 bases, J lost 7 bases, and 14 bases lay in between. The DNA for the CDR3 is TGTGCCAGCAGCTCCCGGGACGGGTGGAATGAGCAGTTCTTC. It codes for CASSSRDGWNEQFF.